Below, 11 T cell receptor beta chains from the same sample are listed, as sequenced in a study of Tregs in tolerant kidney transplant recipients (dated by TCRdb to about 2019). Related donors were used in the transplants with nonmyeloablative bone marrow transplantation, and mixed chimerism was transient in the human trials. Library preparation was by the immunoSEQ multiplex PCR assay. The immuneACCESS repertoire file appears here via TCRdb, limited to in-frame rearrangements. These files lack a portion of the clones; in checked studies, under half of the deficit traces to unresolved V genes, and the cause of the others is not known. For this sample there are more than 70,000 clones; roughly 90% appear just once. Clones ranked in the top ten supply roughly 1.6% of the sample. The sample in question was CD4+ T cells from blood (PBMCs), obtained 24 months after the transplant. Receptors originate from a human patient who received a combined kidney and bone marrow transplant. Some T cells present after a transplant may be cells of the graft donor.

The rearrangement links TRBV18 to TRBJ2-7, with 8 bases aligning to TRBD2. The germline V gene has CDR1 KGHSH and CDR2 LQKENI. The V and J ends lost 3 bases and 3 bases, in that order; junction bases with no gene match: 7. This CDR3 has 15 amino acids. The DNA of the CDR3 is TGTGCCAGCTCACCTTCCGGGACTAGATTCTACGAGCAGTACTTC. Its translation is CASSPSGTRFYEQYF. Based on the CDR3 plus reference TRBV18 and TRBJ2-7, the full variable domain is NAGVMQNPRHLVRRRGQEARLRCSPMKGHSHVYWYRQLPEEGLKFMVYLQKENIIDESGMPKERFSAEFPKEGPSILRIQQVVRGDSAAYFCASSPSGTRFYEQYFGPGTRLTVT.

The CDR3 region is CSVGLAGDPGANVLTF. In DNA, the CDR3 is TGCAGCGTTGGCCTAGCGGGAGATCCTGGGGCCAACGTCCTGACTTTC. The chain uses TRBV29-1 and TRBJ2-6; 10 bases align to TRBD2. V was clipped by 4 bases and J by 2 bases; unmatched bases: 5. CDR1 is SQVTM and CDR2 is ANQGSEA in the germline V gene. The CDR3 sequence is 16 residues long. The variable domain in full, completed from reference TRBV29-1 and TRBJ2-6, reads SAVISQKPSRDICQRGTSLTIQCQVDSQVTMMFWYRQQPGQSLTLIATANQGSEATYESGFVIDKFPISRPNLTFSTLTVSNMSPEDSSIYLCSVGLAGDPGANVLTFGAGSRLTVL.

The rearrangement links TRBV5-4 to TRBJ2-7, with TRBD1 identical over 9 bases. Trimming removed 4 bases from V and 2 bases from J; junction bases left unmatched: 7. This CDR3 has 15 amino acids. Germline V lookup: CDR1 SGHNT, CDR2 YYREEE (reference sequence). This CDR3 is CASSQEDRGAYEQYF. CDR3 DNA sequence: TGTGCCAGCAGCCAAGAGGACAGGGGCGCCTACGAGCAGTACTTC.

The J gene is TRBJ2-7, the V gene TRBV27; 8 bases line up with TRBD2. Unmatched junction bases numbered 12, after V lost 6 bases and J lost 2 bases. The germline gives CDR1 MNHEY, CDR2 SMNVEV (reference sequence). The CDR3 loop spans 16 amino acids. The CDR3 protein is CASSPYRLAGPYEQYF. The DNA for the CDR3 is TGTGCCAGCAGCCCTTATAGGCTAGCGGGCCCCTACGAGCAGTACTTC.

The chain recombines TRBV5-1 with TRBJ1-3; possibly TRBD1 for D (5 bases). The CDR3 sequence is 16 residues long. CDR1 and CDR2 from the germline V gene are SGHRS and YFSETQ. V was shortened by 4 bases and J by 0 bases, with 14 bases between the two germline ends. This chain's CDR3 is CASSGGTDDSGNTIYF. The DNA of the CDR3 is TGCGCCAGCAGCGGGGGGACGGACGACTCTGGAAACACCATATATTTT.

The chain carries TRBV10-3 and TRBJ2-7; TRBD2 agrees at 8 bases. V was pared by 6 bases and J by 7 bases, with 11 bases of the junction left unmatched. The V gene's germline CDR1 is ENHRY and CDR2 SYGVKD. The CDR3 totals 14 residues. CDR3 DNA: TGTGCCATCAGCCCCCAGCGGGAGTCGAGAGAGCAGTACTTC. Translation gives CAISPQRESREQYF.

CDR3: CASSPLPGQGNTEAFF. The CDR3 DNA sequence: TGCGCCAGCAGCCCCTTACCGGGACAGGGGAATACTGAAGCTTTCTTT. V usage is TRBV5-1 and J usage is TRBJ1-1; 10 bases map to TRBD1. CDR3 length: 16 amino acids. Germline V gives CDR1 SGHRS, CDR2 YFSETQ. V was pared by 4 bases and J by 5 bases, with 11 bases of the junction left unmatched.

The V call is TRBV4-1, the J call TRBJ2-7, with TRBD2 identical over 9 bases. This CDR3 is 17 amino acids long. CDR1 and CDR2 (germline): MGHRA, YSYEKL. V lost 4 bases to trimming and J lost 5 bases; unmatched junction nucleotides: 15. CDR3 protein: CASSLTGRRGGVHEQYF. The CDR3 DNA sequence: TGCGCCAGCAGCCTGACAGGACGGCGGGGGGGGGTCCACGAGCAGTACTTC.

This chain uses TRBV5-6 with TRBJ1-2; TRBD1 aligns across 8 bases. The junction had 10 bases not matched to a gene; V was cut back by 4 bases and J by 2 bases. Germline values: CDR1 SGHDT, CDR2 YYEEEE. The length of the CDR3 is 16 residues. The CDR3 DNA sequence: TGTGCCAGCAGCCGAAAAGGGACAGGACACAACTATGGCTACACCTTC. Amino acid sequence: CASSRKGTGHNYGYTF.

The chain recombines TRBV10-3 with TRBJ1-1; no firm D call. The CDR3 totals 11 residues. The V end lost 10 bases, the J end lost 3 bases, and 9 bases lay between the germline ends. Looked up from germline, CDR1 is ENHRY and CDR2 is SYGVKD. The CDR3 bases are TGTGCCACCACAGAATACACTGAAGCTTTCTTT. Encoded protein: CATTEYTEAFF.

This sequence joins TRBV5-1 and TRBJ2-1; possibly TRBD1 for D (6 bases). The CDR3 has 15 amino acids. V was clipped by 4 bases and J by 1 base, with 12 bases between them. Germline V gene data show CDR1 as SGHRS and CDR2 as YFSETQ. The CDR3 DNA is TGCGCCAGCAGCACGGACAGCCGATCCTACAATGAGCAGTTCTTC. Translation: CASSTDSRSYNEQFF. The full variable domain, rest sourced from reference TRBV5-1 and TRBJ2-1, is KAGVTQTPRYLIKTRGQQVTLSCSPISGHRSVSWYQQTPGQGLQFLFEYFSETQRNKGNFPGRFSGRQFSNSRSEMNVSTLELGDSALYLCASSTDSRSYNEQFFGPGTRLTVL.